This T cell receptor (beta chain) was profiled in a study of identical twins. This clonotype was seen a few times. V was trimmed by 0 bases and J by 0 bases, leaving 15 bases between them. Germline CDR1 and CDR2: SGDLS and YYNGEE. The CDR3 has 17 residues. TCRdb reprocessed the 5' RACE reads via MiXCR and lists one record per CDR3 protein. Among hundreds of thousands of distinct CDR3 sequences listed, 21% were seen once. These data also formed part of another study, on T cells expressing NK-cell markers.

Sequencing input: PBMCs. The source of this sequence is a woman aged 18-29 years in good health. The chain recombines TRBV9 with TRBJ1-1; D not resolved. CDR3 protein: CASSVVSRARVNTEAFF. The CDR3 DNA is TGTGCCAGCAGCGTAGTATCCCGGGCTCGAGTGAACACTGAAGCTTTCTTT.